This is a list of T cell receptor beta chains from one sample in a study of CD49a tissue-resident CD8 T cells in human skin. This table comes from immunoSEQ multiplex PCR, and its TCRdb copy is limited to in-frame clones, with some not included. Found here are roughly 1,500 clones, approximately 70% of them singletons; the top ten hold 37%. The sequenced sample consisted of CLA- CD8+ effector memory T cells sorted from blood. These receptor sequences come from a human donor in good health. CDR3s include the opening cysteine and the closing phenylalanine or tryptophan. Fields, in order: V gene, J gene, clone size, D gene, CDR3 protein, CDR3 DNA. A D gene is named only where the DNA matches it firmly. Size is omitted from some rows. Given values are once, few, many or a class for expanded clones.

TRBV4-1	TRBJ1-5	-	-	CASSQDGLSNQPQHF	TGCGCCAGCAGCCAAGATGGGCTTAGCAATCAGCCCCAGCATTTT
TRBV6-6	TRBJ1-5	-	-	CASSTPAGQQPQHF	TGTGCCAGCAGTACCCCAGCAGGGCAGCAGCCCCAGCATTTT
TRBV11-2	TRBJ2-1	-	-	CASSLDPLGEQFF	TGTGCCAGCAGCTTAGATCCCCTCGGGGAGCAGTTCTTC
TRBV11-2	TRBJ2-1	-	-	CASSLTGPTAYNEQFF	TGTGCCAGCAGCTTAACAGGCCCGACGGCCTACAATGAGCAGTTCTTC
TRBV7-9	TRBJ1-2	-	-	CASSISTGQSLYGYTF	TGTGCCAGCAGCATCAGTACAGGGCAGTCCCTCTATGGCTACACCTTC
TRBV7-9	TRBJ1-3	hyperexpanded	-	CASRTTGNTIYF	TGTGCCAGCAGAACAACTGGAAACACCATATATTTT
TRBV7-8	TRBJ2-2	-	TRBD1	CASSFGTVNTGELFF	TGTGCCAGCAGCTTCGGGACAGTGAACACCGGGGAGCTGTTTTTT
TRBV7-8	TRBJ2-3	-	TRBD2	CASSSGSGTDTQYF	TGTGCCAGCAGTAGCGGGAGCGGGACAGATACGCAGTATTTT
TRBV15	TRBJ2-7	-	TRBD1	CATSGQGAGGEQYF	TGTGCCACCAGCGGACAGGGGGCGGGGGGCGAGCAGTACTTC
TRBV13	TRBJ1-1	once	-	CASSLGIMNTEAFF	TGTGCCAGCAGCTTAGGAATCATGAACACTGAAGCTTTCTTT
TRBV6-8	TRBJ2-5	-	TRBD2	CASSYGASGGQETQYF	TGTGCCAGCAGTTACGGGGCTAGCGGGGGCCAAGAGACCCAGTACTTC
TRBV6-4	TRBJ2-3	-	TRBD2	CASSDGLAGDTQYF	TGTGCCAGCAGTGACGGACTAGCGGGAGATACGCAGTATTTT
TRBV13	TRBJ2-3	once	TRBD1	CASSLLLGQGDTDTQYF	TGTGCCAGCAGCTTATTATTAGGCCAGGGGGACACAGATACGCAGTATTTT
TRBV9	TRBJ2-3	-	-	CASSVDGGSDTQYF	TGTGCCAGCAGCGTAGATGGGGGGTCAGATACGCAGTATTTT
TRBV28	TRBJ2-7	-	-	CASSLWTPSVSSYEQYF	TGTGCCAGCAGTTTATGGACCCCTAGCGTTAGCTCCTACGAGCAGTACTTC
TRBV5-8	TRBJ2-5	few	TRBD2	CASSLGSGGAQETQYF	TGTGCCAGCAGCTTGGGAAGCGGGGGGGCCCAAGAGACCCAGTACTTC
TRBV27	TRBJ1-3	-	TRBD1	CASSLLGQGGGNTIYF	TGTGCCAGCAGTTTATTGGGACAGGGGGGCGGAAACACCATATATTTT
TRBV7-3	TRBJ1-2	-	-	CASSPTRRDPNYGYTF	TGTGCCAGCAGCCCCACGAGGCGAGATCCTAACTATGGCTACACCTTC
TRBV19	TRBJ2-3	-	TRBD2	CASSTTSGSPWPLADTQYF	TGTGCCAGTAGCACGACTAGCGGGAGCCCCTGGCCCCTGGCAGATACGCAGTATTTT
TRBV4-3	TRBJ2-3	-	TRBD2	CASSQDPSGGAQTQYF	TGCGCCAGCAGCCAAGATCCTAGCGGGGGAGCACAGACGCAGTATTTT
TRBV2	TRBJ2-3	few	-	CASSEGTVPTDTQYF	TGTGCCAGCAGTGAAGGGACAGTACCCACAGATACGCAGTATTTT
TRBV2	TRBJ2-2	-	TRBD2	CASNRGVAGKTGELFF	TGTGCCAGCAATAGAGGGGTAGCGGGAAAAACCGGGGAGCTGTTTTTT
TRBV4-1	TRBJ1-1	-	TRBD1	CASSHRGQGNTEAFF	TGCGCCAGCAGCCACCGGGGACAGGGGAACACTGAAGCTTTCTTT
TRBV10-3	TRBJ2-2	-	TRBD1	CAISESTGGTGELFF	TGTGCCATCAGTGAGTCCACAGGGGGCACCGGGGAGCTGTTTTTT
TRBV7-8	TRBJ2-1	-	-	CASSLARLGLPEQFF	TGTGCCAGCAGCTTAGCTCGCCTGGGACTGCCGGAGCAGTTCTTC
TRBV14	TRBJ2-7	-	TRBD1	CASSHRDRVEQYF	TGTGCCAGCAGCCATCGGGACAGGGTCGAGCAGTACTTC
TRBV6-5	TRBJ2-7	few	TRBD1	CASSYSGDSSYEQYF	TGTGCCAGCAGTTACTCGGGGGACAGCTCCTACGAGCAGTACTTC
TRBV4-3	TRBJ2-1	-	TRBD2	CASSSGGAADEQFF	TGCGCCAGCAGCTCCGGGGGGGCCGCGGATGAGCAGTTCTTC
TRBV7-9	TRBJ1-2	-	-	CASSATYDGYGYTF	TGTGCCAGCAGCGCGACATATGACGGATATGGCTACACCTTC
TRBV7-2	TRBJ2-3	once	TRBD2	CASSLGLAGDTQYF	TGTGCCAGCAGCTTGGGACTAGCGGGAGATACGCAGTATTTT
TRBV6-1	TRBJ1-3	-	-	CASSEGEGAGNTIYF	TGTGCCAGCAGTGAAGGAGAGGGTGCCGGAAACACCATATATTTT
TRBV7-2	TRBJ2-1	once	TRBD1	CASSSGTGVWNEQFF	TGTGCCAGCAGCTCTGGGACAGGGGTGTGGAATGAGCAGTTCTTC
TRBV13	TRBJ1-1	-	-	CASSAPTQGNTEAFF	TGTGCCAGCAGCGCGCCAACACAGGGTAACACTGAAGCTTTCTTT
TRBV28	TRBJ2-1	large	TRBD2	CASSLLAGGNNEQFF	TGTGCCAGCAGCCTACTAGCGGGAGGGAACAATGAGCAGTTCTTC
TRBV6-1	TRBJ2-5	-	TRBD1	CASNQDTGGGETQYF	TGTGCCAGCAACCAAGACACAGGGGGCGGGGAGACCCAGTACTTC
TRBV13	TRBJ2-1	-	-	CASSLVASYNEQFF	TGTGCCAGCAGCTTAGTAGCGTCCTACAATGAGCAGTTCTTC
TRBV7-3	TRBJ2-7	-	TRBD2	CASSMGLAESPYEQYF	TGTGCCAGCAGCATGGGACTAGCGGAGAGTCCCTACGAGCAGTACTTC
TRBV28	TRBJ2-1	once	TRBD2	CASSLLAGGGYNEQFF	TGTGCCAGCAGTTTGTTAGCGGGAGGGGGATACAATGAGCAGTTCTTC
TRBV13	TRBJ2-1	-	TRBD2	CASSLEIGRGGYNEQFF	TGTGCCAGCAGCTTAGAGATCGGGCGGGGGGGTTACAATGAGCAGTTCTTC
TRBV5-8	TRBJ1-1	-	TRBD1	CASGQGLGTYTEAFF	TGTGCCAGTGGACAGGGGTTGGGGACATACACTGAAGCTTTCTTT
TRBV7-9	TRBJ1-2	few	-	CASSLDPSYGYTF	TGTGCCAGCAGCTTAGATCCGAGCTATGGCTACACCTTC
TRBV4-3	TRBJ1-1	-	-	CASSQDRVWSEAFF	TGCGCCAGCAGCCAAGATCGGGTTTGGTCTGAAGCTTTCTTT
TRBV29-1	TRBJ2-1	-	TRBD1	CSVEEGTGDTNEQFF	TGCAGCGTTGAAGAAGGGACAGGGGATACCAATGAGCAGTTCTTC
TRBV12-1	TRBJ1-5	few	-	CASSLRSRTGELGQPQHF	TGTGCCAGCAGCTTAAGGTCCCGGACAGGCGAGCTGGGTCAGCCCCAGCATTTT
TRBV7-6	TRBJ1-4	few	-	CASSNRGGPSNEKLFF	TGTGCCAGCAGCAATAGAGGAGGGCCTTCTAATGAAAAACTGTTTTTT
TRBV7-8	TRBJ2-7	-	TRBD1	CASSPTGYSYEQYF	TGTGCCAGCAGTCCGACAGGGTACTCCTACGAGCAGTACTTC
TRBV6-4	TRBJ2-6	few	-	CASGGRGTNSGANVLTF	TGTGCCAGCGGGGGAAGGGGGACAAACTCTGGGGCCAACGTCCTGACTTTC
TRBV27	TRBJ2-1	-	TRBD2	CASSLYAGGWYNEQFF	TGTGCCAGCAGTTTATACGCGGGGGGGTGGTACAATGAGCAGTTCTTC
TRBV18	TRBJ2-7	-	TRBD2	CASSYQAGGYEQYF	TGTGCCAGCTCATACCAAGCGGGGGGTTATGAGCAGTACTTC